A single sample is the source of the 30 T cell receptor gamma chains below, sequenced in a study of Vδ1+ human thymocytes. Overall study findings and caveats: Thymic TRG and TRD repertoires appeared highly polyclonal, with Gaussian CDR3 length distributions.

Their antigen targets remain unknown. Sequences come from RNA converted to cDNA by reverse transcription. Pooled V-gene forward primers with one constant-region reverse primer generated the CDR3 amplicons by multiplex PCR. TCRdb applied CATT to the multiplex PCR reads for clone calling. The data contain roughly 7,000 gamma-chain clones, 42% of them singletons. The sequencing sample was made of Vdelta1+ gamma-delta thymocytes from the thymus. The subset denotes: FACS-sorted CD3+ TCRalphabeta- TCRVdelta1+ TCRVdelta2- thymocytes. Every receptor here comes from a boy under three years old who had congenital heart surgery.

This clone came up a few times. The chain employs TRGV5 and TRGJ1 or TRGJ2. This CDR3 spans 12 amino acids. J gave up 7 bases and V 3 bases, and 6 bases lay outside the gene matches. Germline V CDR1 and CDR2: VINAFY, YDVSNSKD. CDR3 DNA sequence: TGTGCCACCTGGGACGGATCCTATAAGAAACTCTTT. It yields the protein CATWDGSYKKLF.

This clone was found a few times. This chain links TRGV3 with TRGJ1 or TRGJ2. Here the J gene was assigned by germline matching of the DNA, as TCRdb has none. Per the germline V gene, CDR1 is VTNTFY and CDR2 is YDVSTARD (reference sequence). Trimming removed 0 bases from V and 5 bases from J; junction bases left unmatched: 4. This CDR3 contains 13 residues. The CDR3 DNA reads TGTGCCACCTGGGACAGGCAGAATTATAAGAAACTCTTT. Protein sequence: CATWDRQNYKKLF.

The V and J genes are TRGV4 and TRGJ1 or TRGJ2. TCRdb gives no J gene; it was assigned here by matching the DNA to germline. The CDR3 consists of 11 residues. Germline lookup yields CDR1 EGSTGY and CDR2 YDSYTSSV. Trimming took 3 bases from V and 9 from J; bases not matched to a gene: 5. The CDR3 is CATWDPRKKLF. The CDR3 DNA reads TGTGCCACCTGGGATCCCCGTAAGAAACTCTTT.

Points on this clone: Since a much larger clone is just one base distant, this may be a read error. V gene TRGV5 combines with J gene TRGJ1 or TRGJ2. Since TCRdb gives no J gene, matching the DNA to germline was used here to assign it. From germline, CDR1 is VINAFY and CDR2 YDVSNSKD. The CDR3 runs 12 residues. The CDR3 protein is CATWDRRYKKLF. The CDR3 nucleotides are TGCGCCACCTGGGACAGGCGGTATAAGAAACTCTTT.

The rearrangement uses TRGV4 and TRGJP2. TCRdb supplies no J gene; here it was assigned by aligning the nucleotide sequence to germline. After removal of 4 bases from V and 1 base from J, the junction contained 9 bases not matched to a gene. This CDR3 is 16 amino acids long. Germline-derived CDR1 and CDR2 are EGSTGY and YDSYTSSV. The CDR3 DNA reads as TGTGCCACCTGGGAAGAGGGGGCTAGTAGTGATTGGATCAAGACGTTT. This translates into CATWEEGASSDWIKTF.

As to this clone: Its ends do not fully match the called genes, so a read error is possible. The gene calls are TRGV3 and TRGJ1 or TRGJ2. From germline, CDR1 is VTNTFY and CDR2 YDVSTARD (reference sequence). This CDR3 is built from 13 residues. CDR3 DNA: TGTGCCACCTGGGACAGGCGTCCTTATAAGAGACTCTTT. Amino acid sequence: CATWDRRPYKRLF.

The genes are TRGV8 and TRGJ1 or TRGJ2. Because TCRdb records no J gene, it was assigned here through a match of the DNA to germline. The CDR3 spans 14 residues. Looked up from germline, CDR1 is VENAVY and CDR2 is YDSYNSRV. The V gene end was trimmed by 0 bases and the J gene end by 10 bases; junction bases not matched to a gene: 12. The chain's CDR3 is CATWDRILVEKKLF. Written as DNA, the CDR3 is TGTGCCACCTGGGATAGGATTTTGGTAGAAAAGAAACTCTTT.

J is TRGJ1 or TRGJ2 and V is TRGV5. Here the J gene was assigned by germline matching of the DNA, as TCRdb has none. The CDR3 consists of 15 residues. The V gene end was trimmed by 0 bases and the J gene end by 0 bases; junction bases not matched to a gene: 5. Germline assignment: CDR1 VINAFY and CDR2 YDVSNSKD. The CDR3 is CATWDRRRNYYKKLF. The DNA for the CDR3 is TGTGCCACCTGGGACAGGCGGAGGAATTATTATAAGAAACTCTTT.

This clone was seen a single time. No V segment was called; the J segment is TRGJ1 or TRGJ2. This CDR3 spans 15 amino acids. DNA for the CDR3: TGTGCCACCTGGGACAGGCCAATCAATTATTATAAGAAACTCTTT. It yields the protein CATWDRPINYYKKLF.

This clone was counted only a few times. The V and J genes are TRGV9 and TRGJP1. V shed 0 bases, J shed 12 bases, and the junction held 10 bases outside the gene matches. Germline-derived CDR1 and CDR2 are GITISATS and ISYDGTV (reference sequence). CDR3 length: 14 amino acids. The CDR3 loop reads CALWEVQFRGFKIF. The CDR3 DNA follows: TGTGCCTTGTGGGAGGTGCAATTCAGAGGGTTCAAGATATTT.

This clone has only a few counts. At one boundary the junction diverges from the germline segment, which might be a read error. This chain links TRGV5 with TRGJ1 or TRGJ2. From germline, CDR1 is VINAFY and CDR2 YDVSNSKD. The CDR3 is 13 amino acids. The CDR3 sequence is CATWDRRADKKLF. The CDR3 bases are TGTGCCACCTGGGACAGGCGGGCTGATAAGAAACTATTT.

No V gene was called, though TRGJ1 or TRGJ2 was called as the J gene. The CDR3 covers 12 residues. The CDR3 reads CALWELNYKKLF. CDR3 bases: TGTGCCTTATGGGAGTTAAATTATAAGAAACTCTTT.

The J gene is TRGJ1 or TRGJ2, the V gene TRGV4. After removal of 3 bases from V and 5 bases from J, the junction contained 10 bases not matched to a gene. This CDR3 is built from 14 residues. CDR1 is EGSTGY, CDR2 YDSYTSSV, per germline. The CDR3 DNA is TGTGCCACCTGGGATTCCAGCTCCCATTATAAGAAACTCTTT. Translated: CATWDSSSHYKKLF.

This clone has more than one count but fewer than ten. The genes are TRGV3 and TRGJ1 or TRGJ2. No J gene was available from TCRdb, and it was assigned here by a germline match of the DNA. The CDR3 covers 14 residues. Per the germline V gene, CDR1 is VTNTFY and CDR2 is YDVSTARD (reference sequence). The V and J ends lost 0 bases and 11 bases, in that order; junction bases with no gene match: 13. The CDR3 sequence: CATWDRPPLREKLF. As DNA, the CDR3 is TGTGCCACCTGGGACAGGCCACCATTAAGGGAGAAACTCTTT.

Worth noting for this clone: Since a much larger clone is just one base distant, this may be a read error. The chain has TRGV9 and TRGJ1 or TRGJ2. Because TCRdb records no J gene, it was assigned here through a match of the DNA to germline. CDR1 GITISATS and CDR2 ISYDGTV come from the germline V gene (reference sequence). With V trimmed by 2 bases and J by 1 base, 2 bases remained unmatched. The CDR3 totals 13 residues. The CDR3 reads CALWEGNYYKKLF. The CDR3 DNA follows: TGTGCCTTGTGGGAGGGCAATTATTATAAGAAACTCTTT.

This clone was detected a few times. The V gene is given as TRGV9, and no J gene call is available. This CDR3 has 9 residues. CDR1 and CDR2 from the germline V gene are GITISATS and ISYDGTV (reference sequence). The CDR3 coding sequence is TGTGCCTTGGGAGGTGAAAAACTCTTT. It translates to CALGGEKLF.

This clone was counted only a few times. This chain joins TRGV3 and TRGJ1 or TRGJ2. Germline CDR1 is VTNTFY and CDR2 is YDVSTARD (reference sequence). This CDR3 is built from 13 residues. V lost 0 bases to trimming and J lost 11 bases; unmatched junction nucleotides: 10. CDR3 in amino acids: CATWDRDPIEKLF. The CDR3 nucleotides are TGTGCCACCTGGGACAGGGACCCCATTGAGAAACTCTTT.

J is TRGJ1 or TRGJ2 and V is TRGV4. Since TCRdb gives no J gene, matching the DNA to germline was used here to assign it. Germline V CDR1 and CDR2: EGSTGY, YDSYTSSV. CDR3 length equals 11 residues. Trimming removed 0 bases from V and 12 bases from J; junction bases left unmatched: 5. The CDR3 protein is CATWDGRGKLF. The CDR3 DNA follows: TGTGCCACCTGGGATGGGCGGGGGAAACTCTTT.

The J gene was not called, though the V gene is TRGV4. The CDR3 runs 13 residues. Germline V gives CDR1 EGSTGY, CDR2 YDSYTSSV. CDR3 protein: CATWDVVPRTCLF. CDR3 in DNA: TGTGCCACCTGGGATGTCGTCCCCCGGACATGTCTCTTT.

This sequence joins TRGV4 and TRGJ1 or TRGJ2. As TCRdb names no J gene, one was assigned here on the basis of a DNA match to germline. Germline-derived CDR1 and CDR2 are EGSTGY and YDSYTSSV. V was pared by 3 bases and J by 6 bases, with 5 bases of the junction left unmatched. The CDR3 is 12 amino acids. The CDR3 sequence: CATWDSPYKKLF. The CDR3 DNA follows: TGTGCCACCTGGGATTCTCCTTATAAGAAACTCTTT.

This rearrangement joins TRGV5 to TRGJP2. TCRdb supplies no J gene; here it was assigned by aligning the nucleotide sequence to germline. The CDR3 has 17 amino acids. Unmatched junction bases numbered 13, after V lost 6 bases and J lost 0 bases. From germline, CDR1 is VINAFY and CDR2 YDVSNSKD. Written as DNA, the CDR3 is TGTGCCACCTGGTCCCCCTCACTTTATAGTAGTGATTGGATCAAGACGTTT. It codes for CATWSPSLYSSDWIKTF.

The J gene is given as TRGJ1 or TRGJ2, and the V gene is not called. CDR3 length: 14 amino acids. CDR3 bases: TGTGCCACCTGGGACCCCGCCTATTATTATAAGAAACTCTTT. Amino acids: CATWDPAYYYKKLF.

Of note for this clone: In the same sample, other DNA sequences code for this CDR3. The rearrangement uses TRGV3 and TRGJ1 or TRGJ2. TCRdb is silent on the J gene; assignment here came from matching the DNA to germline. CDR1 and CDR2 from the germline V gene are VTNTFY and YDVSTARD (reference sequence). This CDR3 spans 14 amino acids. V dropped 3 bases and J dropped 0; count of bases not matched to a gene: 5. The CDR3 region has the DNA TGTGCCACCTGGGACCGAACGAATTATTATAAGAAACTCTTT. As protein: CATWDRTNYYKKLF.

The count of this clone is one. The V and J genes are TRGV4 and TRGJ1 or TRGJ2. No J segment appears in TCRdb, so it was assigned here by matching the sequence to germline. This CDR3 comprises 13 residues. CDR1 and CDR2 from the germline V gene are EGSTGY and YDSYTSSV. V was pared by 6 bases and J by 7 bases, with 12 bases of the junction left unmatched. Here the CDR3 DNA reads TGTGCCACCTGGTTTGGGGGGGGCTATAAGAAACTCTTT. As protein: CATWFGGGYKKLF.

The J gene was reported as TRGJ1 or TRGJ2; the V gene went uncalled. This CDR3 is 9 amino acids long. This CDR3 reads CATWEWKLF. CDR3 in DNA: TGTGCCACCTGGGAATGGAAACTCTTT.

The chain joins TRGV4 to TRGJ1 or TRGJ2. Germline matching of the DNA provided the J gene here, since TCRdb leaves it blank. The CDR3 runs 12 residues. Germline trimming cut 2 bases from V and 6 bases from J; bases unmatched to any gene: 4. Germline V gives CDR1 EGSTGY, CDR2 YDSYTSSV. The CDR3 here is CATWDESYKKLF. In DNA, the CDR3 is TGTGCCACCTGGGATGAGAGTTATAAGAAACTCTTT.

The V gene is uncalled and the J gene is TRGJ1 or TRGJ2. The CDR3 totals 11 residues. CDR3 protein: CATFYPSIKLF. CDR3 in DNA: TGTGCCACCTTTTACCCTTCGATAAAACTCTTT.

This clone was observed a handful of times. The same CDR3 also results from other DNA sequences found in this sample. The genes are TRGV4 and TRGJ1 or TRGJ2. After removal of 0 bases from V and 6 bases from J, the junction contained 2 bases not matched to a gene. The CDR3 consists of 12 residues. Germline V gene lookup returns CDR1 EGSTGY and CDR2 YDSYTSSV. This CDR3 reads CATWDGRYKKLF. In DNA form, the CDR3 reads TGTGCCACCTGGGATGGGCGTTATAAGAAACTCTTT.

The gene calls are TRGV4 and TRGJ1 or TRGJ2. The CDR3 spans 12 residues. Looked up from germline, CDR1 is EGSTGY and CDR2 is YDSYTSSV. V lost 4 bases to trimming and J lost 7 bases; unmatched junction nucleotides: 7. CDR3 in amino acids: CATWDRMYKKLF. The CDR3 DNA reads TGTGCCACCTGGGACCGAATGTATAAGAAACTCTTT.

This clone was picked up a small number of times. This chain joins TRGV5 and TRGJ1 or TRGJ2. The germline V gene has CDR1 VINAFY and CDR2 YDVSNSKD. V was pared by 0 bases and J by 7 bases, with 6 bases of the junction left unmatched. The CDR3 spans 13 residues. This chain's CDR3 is CATWDRPWYKKLF. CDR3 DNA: TGTGCCACCTGGGACAGGCCATGGTATAAGAAACTCTTT.